These 25 T cell receptor beta chains were all obtained from the same sample, sequenced in a study of shared clonotypes between healthy human individuals. TCRdb's copy holds only in-frame clones and misses some; the assay was immunoSEQ multiplex PCR. The table has approximately 2.1 million clones, about 92% seen once. The specimen was naive CD4+ T cells from PBMCs. Subset of the sample: CD45RA+ positively selected. Receptor source: a man aged 18 to 29 in good health. Some clones in this sample may be carry-over from other donors' samples.

This chain links TRBV7-9 with TRBJ2-7; 9 bases map to TRBD1. Germline lookup yields CDR1 SEHNR and CDR2 FQNEAQ (reference sequence). Unmatched junction bases numbered 6, after V lost 7 bases and J lost 2 bases. The CDR3 is made up of 14 amino acids. Here the CDR3 DNA reads TGTGCCAGCACCCGGACAGGGGACACCTACGAGCAGTACTTC. This translates into CASTRTGDTYEQYF.

The chain carries TRBV28 and TRBJ1-2, with 9 bases identical to TRBD1. V shed 7 bases, J shed 4 bases, and the junction held 4 bases outside the gene matches. There are 13 residues in the CDR3. In germline, CDR1 is MDHEN, CDR2 SYDVKM. The CDR3 sequence: CASTRDRVYGYTF. As DNA, the CDR3 is TGTGCCAGCACCCGGGACAGGGTCTATGGCTACACCTTC.

The CDR3 spells CAWSSSGGLDTQYF. CDR3 DNA: TGTGCCTGGAGTTCTAGCGGGGGATTAGATACGCAGTATTTT. The chain couples TRBV30 to TRBJ2-3; 10 nucleotides align to TRBD2. Looked up from germline, CDR1 is GTSNPN and CDR2 is SVGIG (reference sequence). The CDR3 runs to 14 residues. V was pared by 2 bases and J by 5 bases, with 4 bases of the junction left unmatched.

CDR3 sequence reads: CASSLARTGYYGYTF. Written as DNA, the CDR3 is TGTGCCAGCAGCTTAGCACGGACAGGTTACTATGGCTACACCTTC. The V call is TRBV11-2, the J call TRBJ1-2, with 7 bases fitting TRBD1. This CDR3 has 15 residues. J lost 3 bases, V lost 1 base, and 5 bases had no gene match. Germline V CDR1 and CDR2: SGHAT, FQNNGV.

The rearrangement links TRBV28 to TRBJ2-1; D might be TRBD1 (6 bases). Trimming shortened V by 5 bases and J by 7 bases, and 15 bases separated the two germline ends. The germline CDR1 and CDR2 sequences are MDHEN and SYDVKM. The CDR3 loop spans 14 amino acids. CDR3 region: CASSLGQRWNEQFF. The CDR3, as DNA: TGTGCCAGCAGTCTTGGACAGAGGTGGAATGAGCAGTTCTTC.

The chain links TRBV5-4 to TRBJ2-3; perhaps TRBD2 as D (6 bases). Germline values: CDR1 SGHNT, CDR2 YYREEE (reference sequence). This CDR3 spans 16 amino acids. V was cut by 4 bases and J by 0 bases, with 15 bases left in between. CDR3 sequence reads: CASSPGTHTSTDTQYF. CDR3 in DNA: TGTGCCAGCAGCCCTGGGACTCACACTAGCACAGATACGCAGTATTTT.

The DNA of the CDR3 is TGTGCCAGCAGTTCCGGGACAGGGTCCCATGAGCAGTTCTTC. Translated, it gives CASSSGTGSHEQFF. J is TRBJ2-1 and V is TRBV28; 9 bases are a match to TRBD1. The V segment lost 4 bases and the J segment 8 bases; nucleotides outside the gene matches: 6. The CDR3 contains 14 residues. The germline gives CDR1 MDHEN, CDR2 SYDVKM.

This clone was seen a single time. The chain employs TRBV28 and TRBJ2-1; D call uncertain. Trimming took off 5 bases at V and 5 bases at J, with 13 bases between the two ends. CDR1 and CDR2 (germline): MDHEN, SYDVKM. This CDR3 spans 14 amino acids. In nucleotides, the CDR3 is TGTGCCAGCAGTCCCCTATCAGGCGACAATGAGCAGTTCTTC. As protein: CASSPLSGDNEQFF.

The genes are TRBV7-9 and TRBJ2-3; no reliable D call. The CDR3 is 15 residues long. The germline V gene has CDR1 SEHNR and CDR2 FQNEAQ (reference sequence). V lost 3 bases to trimming and J lost 0 bases, with 10 bases between them. The CDR3 is CASSFWRSSTDTQYF. In nucleotides, the CDR3 is TGTGCCAGCAGCTTCTGGCGGTCTAGCACAGATACGCAGTATTTT.

V usage is TRBV4-3 and J usage is TRBJ2-1, with 12 bases matching TRBD2. CDR1 and CDR2 from the germline V gene are LGHNA and YSLEER. V shed 0 bases, J shed 9 bases, and the junction held 6 bases outside the gene matches. CDR3 length: 16 amino acids. The CDR3 loop reads CASSQDATSGRREQFF. For the CDR3, the DNA is TGCGCCAGCAGCCAAGACGCGACTAGCGGGAGACGTGAGCAGTTCTTC.

The chain has TRBV10-3 and TRBJ2-5; TRBD2 aligns across 9 bases. Germline trimming cut 5 bases from V and 3 bases from J; bases unmatched to any gene: 1. Germline V CDR1 and CDR2: ENHRY, SYGVKD. CDR3 size: 13 residues. CDR3 sequence reads: CAISIAGEETQYF. CDR3 coding DNA: TGTGCCATCAGTATAGCGGGAGAAGAGACCCAGTACTTC.

V is TRBV4-2 and J is TRBJ2-5; 9 nucleotides match TRBD2. V shed 1 base, J shed 4 bases, and the junction held 7 bases outside the gene matches. The CDR3 length is 16 residues. The germline CDR1 and CDR2 sequences are LGHNA and YNFKEQ. CDR3 loop: CASSQVLAGSLETQYF. CDR3 in DNA: TGTGCCAGCAGCCAAGTCCTAGCGGGATCTCTAGAGACCCAGTACTTC.

With regard to this clone: This sample includes further DNA sequences coding for the same CDR3. The chain is built from TRBV2 and TRBJ1-2; no clear D gene. Trimming stripped 4 bases from V and 2 bases from J, with 2 bases between. CDR3 size: 11 residues. Per the germline V gene, CDR1 is SNHLY and CDR2 is FYNNEI. CDR3 DNA sequence: TGTGCCAGCAGTGCGAACTATGGCTACACCTTC. Protein: CASSANYGYTF.

V gene TRBV28 combines with J gene TRBJ2-7, with 8 positions matching TRBD1. The CDR3 is made up of 15 amino acids. Germline V gene data show CDR1 as MDHEN and CDR2 as SYDVKM. V gave up 2 bases and J gave up 9 bases; unmatched junction bases: 12. CDR3 bases: TGTGCCAGCAGTTTAAGACAGGGGTGGGCGGCGAGGCAGTACTTC. Its protein is CASSLRQGWAARQYF.

As regards this clone: The same CDR3 is also encoded by other DNA sequences in this sample. The DNA for the CDR3 is TGTGCCAGCAGTTCCGGGACAGGCGCCTACGAGCAGTACTTC. The encoded protein is CASSSGTGAYEQYF. V usage is TRBV28 and J usage is TRBJ2-7; 8 bases align to TRBD1. The germline V gene has CDR1 MDHEN and CDR2 SYDVKM. CDR3 length: 14 residues. Germline trimming cut 4 bases from V and 2 bases from J; bases unmatched to any gene: 4.

The genes are TRBV6-1 and TRBJ1-5, with 11 bases fitting TRBD1. The V gene's germline CDR1 is MNHNS and CDR2 SASEGT. The CDR3 totals 17 residues. After removal of 2 bases from V and 3 bases from J, the junction contained 6 bases not matched to a gene. CDR3 amino acids: CASSEHGQGADNQPQHF. The DNA for the CDR3 is TGTGCCAGCAGTGAACATGGACAGGGGGCAGACAATCAGCCCCAGCATTTT.

The chain uses TRBV13 and TRBJ1-2; tentatively, D is TRBD1 (6 bases). The CDR3 has 14 residues. Germline CDR1 reads PRHDT; CDR2 reads FYEKMQ (reference sequence). Trimming took 1 base from V and 4 from J, leaving 10 bases between them. The CDR3 sequence: CASSLEGQSYGYTF. The DNA of the CDR3 is TGTGCCAGCAGCTTAGAAGGACAGTCCTATGGCTACACCTTC.

This chain joins TRBV5-1 and TRBJ1-1, with no clear D. The CDR3 runs 15 residues. Trimming took 7 bases from V and 4 from J, leaving 20 bases between them. CDR1 and CDR2 (germline): SGHRS, YFSETQ. CDR3 sequence (DNA): TGCGCCAGCGATGTTGGGTCCCTGGGCGTCACTGAAGCTTTCTTT. Amino acids: CASDVGSLGVTEAFF.

About this clone: Other DNA sequences within the sample encode an identical CDR3. The chain recombines TRBV19 with TRBJ1-1; D not resolved. CDR3 length: 13 amino acids. V gave up 8 bases and J gave up 0 bases, with 10 bases separating them. CDR1 is LNHDA and CDR2 is SQIVND in the germline V gene (reference sequence). Here the CDR3 reads CASREGLNTEAFF. CDR3 coding DNA: TGTGCCAGTCGCGAGGGATTGAACACTGAAGCTTTCTTT.

The chain couples TRBV11-3 to TRBJ2-1; the D gene is possibly TRBD2 (5 bases). Per germline, CDR1 SGHNT and CDR2 YENEEA. The V gene lost 3 bases and the J gene lost 7 bases, with 7 bases spanning the gap. The CDR3 runs 12 residues. The CDR3 DNA reads as TGTGCCAGCAGCTTCGGGGAGAATGAGCAGTTCTTC. Translated: CASSFGENEQFF.

This clone showed up just once. The chain has TRBV11-2 and TRBJ2-3; 10 bases are a match to TRBD1. Per germline, CDR1 SGHAT and CDR2 FQNNGV. J lost 6 bases, V lost 3 bases, and 6 bases had no gene match. This CDR3 has 15 residues. As DNA, the CDR3 is TGTGCCAGCAGCTTCTCGGACAGGGGGTCGGATACGCAGTATTTT. This codes for CASSFSDRGSDTQYF.

The V and J genes are TRBV6-1 and TRBJ1-3; D remains ambiguous. Germline CDR1 is MNHNS and CDR2 is SASEGT. The ends were cut back, 2 bases at V and 0 bases at J, with 8 bases in the middle. The CDR3 is made up of 15 amino acids. CDR3 in DNA: TGTGCCAGCAGTGAACAGGTATACTCTGGAAACACCATATATTTT. As protein: CASSEQVYSGNTIYF.

V and J are TRBV9 and TRBJ2-2; D perhaps matches TRBD2 (7 bases). Germline V gene lookup returns CDR1 SGDLS and CDR2 YYNGEE. Trimming stripped 6 bases from V and 4 bases from J, with 19 bases between. This CDR3 comprises 16 residues. The CDR3 region is CASKGAAAGATGELFF. CDR3 in DNA: TGTGCCAGCAAAGGAGCCGCCGCGGGGGCCACCGGGGAGCTGTTTTTT.

This chain links TRBV5-4 with TRBJ2-5; the D is unclear. V was clipped by 0 bases and J by 4 bases, with 7 bases between them. Germline lookup yields CDR1 SGHNT and CDR2 YYREEE (reference sequence). The CDR3 is 13 amino acids. In nucleotides, the CDR3 is TGTGCCAGCAGCTTGGCGATGCGAGAGACCCAGTACTTC. As protein: CASSLAMRETQYF.

The chain uses TRBV10-1 and TRBJ2-7, with TRBD2 matching over 8 bases. The germline V gene encodes CDR1 WNHNN and CDR2 SYGVQD (reference sequence). The CDR3 totals 14 residues. The J segment lost 2 bases and the V segment lost 5 bases, leaving 5 bases of the junction unmatched. As DNA, the CDR3 is TGCGCCAGCAGTTTAGCGGGAAAAACCTACGAGCAGTACTTC. It codes for CASSLAGKTYEQYF.